Presented here are 18 T cell receptor beta chains from one specimen sequenced in a study of blood T cell repertoires in COVID-19. TCRdb's copy holds only in-frame clones and misses some; the assay was immunoSEQ multiplex PCR. This sample yields some 200,000 clones, of which 65% to 85% are seen a single time; under 11% belongs to the top ten. What was sequenced was peripheral blood. These receptor sequences come from a woman of 80 years or more with acute or convalescent COVID-19.

The CDR3 sequence is CASSLSAGTSGRGSEQYF. The CDR3, as DNA: TGCGCCAGCAGCTTGTCAGCCGGGACTAGCGGGAGAGGCTCGGAGCAGTACTTC. This chain uses TRBV5-1 with TRBJ2-7; 14 positions agree with TRBD2. V was clipped by 1 base and J by 7 bases; unmatched bases: 13. The CDR3 sequence is 18 residues long. Germline V gives CDR1 SGHRS, CDR2 YFSETQ.

This rearrangement joins TRBV6-5 to TRBJ1-3; D unclear. Germline-derived CDR1 and CDR2 are MNHEY and SVGAGI. Trimming stripped 9 bases from V and 1 base from J, with 16 bases between. The CDR3 extends over 15 amino acids. CDR3 coding DNA: TGTGCCAGGAGGAGCTTTACTCTTTCTGGAAACACCATATATTTT. The encoded protein is CARRSFTLSGNTIYF.

This clone showed up just once. The J gene is TRBJ2-7, the V gene TRBV5-1; possibly TRBD2 for D (6 bases). The V end lost 4 bases, the J end lost 5 bases, and 16 bases lay between the germline ends. Per the germline V gene, CDR1 is SGHRS and CDR2 is YFSETQ. The CDR3 length is 14 residues. The CDR3 DNA is TGCGCCAGCAGCGCCCGGGAGCAGAGGGACGAGCAGTACTTC. Its translation: CASSAREQRDEQYF.

This sequence joins TRBV13 and TRBJ2-3, with a weak D call TRBD2 (6 bases). Germline CDR1 and CDR2: PRHDT and FYEKMQ (reference sequence). The CDR3 has 14 amino acids. Trimming took off 8 bases at V and 3 bases at J, with 15 bases between the two ends. Here the CDR3 reads CASGTGVPTDTQYF. CDR3 in DNA: TGTGCCAGCGGGACGGGAGTCCCTACAGATACGCAGTATTTT.

This chain joins TRBV19 and TRBJ2-5, with 8 bases that match TRBD1. CDR1 LNHDA and CDR2 SQIVND come from the germline V gene (reference sequence). CDR3 length equals 15 residues. Germline trimming cut 3 bases from V and 4 bases from J; bases unmatched to any gene: 7. This CDR3 is CASSIGQGIGETQYF. The CDR3 bases are TGTGCCAGTAGTATCGGACAGGGAATAGGAGAGACCCAGTACTTC.

The table lists this clone with a count of one. This rearrangement joins TRBV9 to TRBJ2-1, with 14 positions matching TRBD2. Germline CDR1 reads SGDLS; CDR2 reads YYNGEE. Germline trimming cut 0 bases from V and 8 bases from J; bases unmatched to any gene: 7. CDR3 length: 17 residues. The CDR3 loop reads CASSVDRGTSGSYEQFF. The CDR3 bases are TGTGCCAGCAGCGTAGACAGGGGGACTAGCGGGAGCTATGAGCAGTTCTTC. The variable domain in full, with the rest retrieved from reference TRBV9 and TRBJ2-1, is DSGVTQTPKHLITATGQRVTLRCSPRSGDLSVYWYQQSLDQGLQFLIQYYNGEERAKGNILERFSAQQFPDLHSELNLSSLELGDSALYFCASSVDRGTSGSYEQFFGPGTRLTVL.

CDR3 sequence reads: CASSSTPDSNQPQHF. The CDR3 nucleotides read TGTGCCAGCAGCTCAACTCCCGATAGCAATCAGCCCCAGCATTTT. This sequence joins TRBV5-4 and TRBJ1-5; D is unclear. Germline values: CDR1 SGHNT, CDR2 YYREEE (reference sequence). V was pared by 3 bases and J by 0 bases, with 10 bases between. The CDR3 totals 15 residues. The full variable domain, in which reference TRBV5-4 and TRBJ1-5 provide the parts outside the CDR3, is ETGVTQSPTHLIKTRGQQVTLRCSSQSGHNTVSWYQQALGQGPQFIFQYYREEENGRGNFPPRFSGLQFPNYSSELNVNALELDDSALYLCASSSTPDSNQPQHFGDGTRLSIL.

In its sample, this clone was seen once. This chain links TRBV13 with TRBJ1-2, with TRBD1 identical over 9 bases. CDR1 PRHDT and CDR2 FYEKMQ come from the germline V gene (reference sequence). The CDR3 consists of 14 residues. V trimming: 5 bases; J trimming: 8 bases; junction bases outside the gene matches: 9. The CDR3 DNA is TGTGCCAGCAGCCCCGGGACAGGGAAATTGGGCTACACCTTC. It specifies CASSPGTGKLGYTF.

This chain uses TRBV30 with TRBJ1-4, with 11 bases aligning to TRBD1. From germline, CDR1 is GTSNPN and CDR2 SVGIG (reference sequence). This CDR3 spans 16 amino acids. V lost 3 bases and J lost 6; bases outside the gene matches: 9. CDR3 bases: TGTGCCTGGAGAAGGACAGGGGGCGCGGTTGATGAAAAACTGTTTTTT. Translated, it gives CAWRRTGGAVDEKLFF.

The chain joins TRBV5-4 to TRBJ2-2; maybe TRBD1 (6 bases). Germline assignment: CDR1 SGHNT and CDR2 YYREEE (reference sequence). The length of the CDR3 is 15 residues. Deletions cut 5 bases from V and 4 bases from J, with 15 bases between. The CDR3 coding sequence is TGTGCCAGCAGGGACGGCGACAGGTCCACCGGGGAGCTGTTTTTT. Protein sequence: CASRDGDRSTGELFF.

The J gene is TRBJ2-1, the V gene TRBV10-3, with 8 bases fitting TRBD2. The CDR3 sequence is 15 residues long. V trimming: 5 bases; J trimming: 4 bases; junction bases outside the gene matches: 7. Germline CDR1 and CDR2: ENHRY and SYGVKD. CDR3 coding DNA: TGTGCCATCAGTCAAAGCGGGGGCGCGTACAATGAGCAGTTCTTC. The encoded protein is CAISQSGGAYNEQFF.

This chain uses TRBV21-1 with TRBJ2-1; the DNA was not compared with TRBD1, the D call given in the table. TRBV21-1 is recorded as a pseudogene. CDR3 length: 19 amino acids. The DNA of the CDR3 is TGTGCCAGCAGCAAAGAAAAGGGTCGACCAGGGGATTCCTACAATGAGCAGTTCTTC. This encodes CASSKEKGRPGDSYNEQFF.

The V and J genes are TRBV19 and TRBJ1-5; D unresolved. Germline V gene sequence: CDR1 LNHDA, CDR2 SQIVND (reference sequence). The ends were cut back, 7 bases at V and 5 bases at J, with 18 bases in the middle. CDR3 length: 15 amino acids. CDR3 bases: TGTGCCAGTATCCCCGGAGGAGGAAGCGATCAGCCCCAGCATTTT. This encodes CASIPGGGSDQPQHF.

The V and J genes are TRBV19 and TRBJ2-7; D remains unclear. The CDR3 spans 13 residues. CDR1 and CDR2 (germline): LNHDA, SQIVND (reference sequence). The V gene lost 7 bases and the J gene lost 0 bases, with 10 bases spanning the gap. The CDR3 bases are TGTGCCAGTACCCCCAGACACTCCTACGAGCAGTACTTC. It codes for CASTPRHSYEQYF.

The rearrangement links TRBV15 to TRBJ2-1; no clear D gene. CDR1 is LNHNV, CDR2 YYDKDF, per germline (reference sequence). Trimming shortened V by 0 bases and J by 6 bases, and 18 bases separated the two germline ends. This CDR3 has 17 residues. CDR3 DNA: TGTGCCACCAGCAGAGATCAAGGCCGGTCTAGAACCAATGAGCAGTTCTTC. This sequence encodes CATSRDQGRSRTNEQFF.

This sequence joins TRBV3-1 (or the pseudogene TRBV3-2) and TRBJ2-7; tentative D call: TRBD1 (6 bases). The CDR3 length is 14 residues. CDR1 and CDR2 (germline): LGHDT, YNNKEL (reference sequence). The germline V and J ends were trimmed by 6 bases and 3 bases, with 15 bases remaining between them. Here the CDR3 reads CASSQGTYYYEQYF. The DNA of the CDR3 is TGTGCCAGCAGTCAGGGGACATATTACTACGAGCAGTACTTC.

V is TRBV6-5 and J is TRBJ1-1; 7 nucleotides agree with TRBD1. From germline, CDR1 is MNHEY and CDR2 SVGAGI. V was clipped by 6 bases and J by 7 bases; unmatched bases: 8. The CDR3 runs to 13 residues. CDR3 nucleotide sequence: TGTGCCAGCAGAGACCCTGGGACAGTTGAAGCTTTCTTT. Amino acids: CASRDPGTVEAFF.

This chain links TRBV5-1 with TRBJ2-3; 12 bases are shared with TRBD2. With V trimmed by 5 bases and J by 4 bases, 11 bases remained unmatched. The CDR3 runs to 17 residues. Germline V gene sequence: CDR1 SGHRS, CDR2 YFSETQ. CDR3 coding DNA: TGCGCCAGCAGACGTGGACTAGCGGGGATGGGAGCAGATACGCAGTATTTT. Translating gives CASRRGLAGMGADTQYF.